The present T cell receptor (beta chain) was sequenced within a study of breast tumors, draining lymph nodes, adjacent tissues. Study outcomes and limitations: Findings are consistent with lymph node origin and intratumoral expansion of most tumor T cells.

The lymph nodes were axillary draining lymph nodes from breast cancer patients. The CDR3 contains 15 residues. Germline CDR1 LNHNV, CDR2 YYDKDF (reference sequence). Trimming cost V 5 bases and J 7 bases, with 18 bases left between them. This clonotype was counted at least ten times. Its antigen is unidentified. TCRdb processed the multiplex PCR reads anew with MiXCR; each CDR3 protein has one entry. The sample consists of more than 250,000 distinct CDR3 sequences, under 35% of them appearing once. Specimen: axillary lymph node tissue. V and J are TRBV15 and TRBJ1-5; maybe TRBD1 (5 bases). The receptor was derived from a female donor with breast cancer. Some clones in this sample may be carry-over from other donors' samples. The CDR3 sequence is CATSAEGQGGQPQHF. CDR3 nucleotides: TGTGCCACCAGCGCAGAGGGGCAGGGCGGCCAGCCCCAGCATTTT.